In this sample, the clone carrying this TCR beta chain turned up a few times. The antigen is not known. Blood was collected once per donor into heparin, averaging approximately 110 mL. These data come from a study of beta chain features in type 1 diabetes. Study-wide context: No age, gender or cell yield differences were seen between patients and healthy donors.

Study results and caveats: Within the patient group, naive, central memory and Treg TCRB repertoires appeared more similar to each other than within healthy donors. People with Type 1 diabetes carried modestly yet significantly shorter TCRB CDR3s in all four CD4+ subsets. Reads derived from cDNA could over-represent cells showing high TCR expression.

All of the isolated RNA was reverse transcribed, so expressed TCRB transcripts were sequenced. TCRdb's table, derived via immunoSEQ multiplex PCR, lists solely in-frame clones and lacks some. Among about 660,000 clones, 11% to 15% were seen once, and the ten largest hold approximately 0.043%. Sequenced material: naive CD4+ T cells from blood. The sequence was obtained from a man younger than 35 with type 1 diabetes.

The CDR3 sequence: CASSKPRVGWMNEQFF. The CDR3 nucleotides are TGTGCCAGCAGTAAACCTAGAGTAGGCTGGATGAATGAGCAGTTCTTC. This sequence joins TRBV27 and TRBJ2-1; no clear D gene. Germline V gene data show CDR1 as MNHEY and CDR2 as SMNVEV (reference sequence). Trimming took off 5 bases at V and 7 bases at J, with 21 bases between the two ends. The CDR3 loop spans 16 amino acids.